A single T cell receptor beta chain is shown here with its context. Profiled with immunoSEQ multiplex PCR; TCRdb holds only in-frame clones, not every one. This sample yields around 140,000 clones, of which roughly 88% are seen a single time; about 4.1% belongs to the top ten. Trimming stripped 4 bases from V and 2 bases from J, with 14 bases between. Germline V CDR1 and CDR2: SGHRS, YFSETQ. The CDR3 totals 15 residues. The data stem from a study of blood T cell repertoires in COVID-19. Material: PBMCs or T cells enriched from blood (not recorded which). The V and J genes are TRBV5-1 and TRBJ2-3, with a weak D call TRBD1 (6 bases). This clonotype was obtained from a man aged 45-60 years who had recovered from COVID-19. CDR3 sequence: CASSQQGPFTDTQYF. Written as DNA, the CDR3 is TGCGCCAGCAGCCAACAGGGACCTTTCACAGATACGCAGTATTTT.